A single sample is the source of the 32 T cell receptor beta chains below, sequenced in a study of CD8+ T cells in alopecia areata (dated by TCRdb to the late 2010s). Libraries were prepared through the immunoSEQ multiplex PCR assay. RNA was extracted from all samples and reverse transcribed into cDNA as template for TCR sequencing. TCRdb carries this immuneACCESS record with in-frame sequences only. Its versions omit some clonotypes, under half of them owing to an unresolved V gene in the studies checked, with the rest unexplained. Recorded for this sample are about 180,000 clones; 53% of them occurred a single time. The top ten clonotypes cover 10% to 12% of the sample. The time point tag for this specimen amounts to: around 22 weeks on oral tofacitinib. This specimen's treatment or condition label, per the study, means: oral pan-JAK inhibitor, 5-10 mg twice daily. The starting material was CD8+ T cells sorted from blood, obtained at week 24, from a patient treated with tofacitinib. The receptors were gathered from a human donor with alopecia areata.

This clone showed up just a few times. The chain recombines TRBV29-1 with TRBJ2-1; D perhaps matches TRBD2 (5 bases). This CDR3 is built from 11 residues. CDR1 and CDR2 (germline): SQVTM, ANQGSEA. The ends were cut back, 4 bases at V and 8 bases at J, with 9 bases in the middle. CDR3 DNA: TGCAGCGTTGTTATACTAGATGAGCAGTTCTTC. Amino acid sequence: CSVVILDEQFF.

The V and J genes are TRBV11-2 and TRBJ2-1; no firm D call. V dropped 5 bases and J dropped 7 bases, with 18 bases sitting between them. This CDR3 contains 15 residues. Germline-derived CDR1 and CDR2 are SGHAT and FQNNGV. The CDR3 DNA sequence: TGTGCCAGCAGCCCCGGGTACCTCTTGGGTAATGAGCAGTTCTTC. It codes for CASSPGYLLGNEQFF.

The chain is built from TRBV5-1 and TRBJ2-7; 7 nucleotides agree with TRBD2. V lost 0 bases and J lost 2; bases outside the gene matches: 2. The CDR3 extends over 14 amino acids. Germline CDR1 is SGHRS and CDR2 is YFSETQ. DNA for the CDR3: TGCGCCAGCAGCTTGGCTAGCGGAACCTACGAGCAGTACTTC. Translating it yields CASSLASGTYEQYF.

The V call is TRBV15, the J call TRBJ2-3; TRBD2 is a possible D gene (5 bases). With 8 bases removed from V and 6 bases from J, the gap between germline ends came to 18 bases. From germline, CDR1 is LNHNV and CDR2 YYDKDF (reference sequence). The CDR3 consists of 14 residues. As DNA, the CDR3 is TGTGCCACCGCCCCCAGCGGTAACCCTGATACGCAGTATTTT. This sequence encodes CATAPSGNPDTQYF.

The chain has TRBV5-1 and TRBJ2-3; 12 positions match TRBD2. CDR3 size: 16 residues. V lost 2 bases and J lost 4; bases outside the gene matches: 5. CDR1 and CDR2 (germline): SGHRS, YFSETQ. CDR3 loop: CASSFSLAGGPDTQYF. CDR3 DNA sequence: TGCGCCAGCAGCTTTTCCCTAGCGGGGGGGCCAGATACGCAGTATTTT.

This rearrangement joins TRBV20-1 to TRBJ2-7, with TRBD1 matching over 7 bases. Germline V gene lookup returns CDR1 DFQATT and CDR2 SNEGSKA (reference sequence). The length of the CDR3 is 11 residues. V lost 6 bases, J lost 3 bases, and 2 bases stayed unmatched. CDR3 region: CSARQGYEQYF. The CDR3 bases are TGCAGTGCGAGACAGGGCTACGAGCAGTACTTC.

The chain employs TRBV29-1 and TRBJ1-2; D unresolved. Trimming removed 0 bases at V and 8 bases at J, with 13 bases between. CDR1 SQVTM and CDR2 ANQGSEA come from the germline V gene. The CDR3 contains 13 residues. The CDR3 is CSVEDEFLWGYTF. DNA of the CDR3: TGCAGCGTTGAAGATGAGTTTCTTTGGGGCTACACCTTC.

The table lists this clone with a count of one. The CDR3 spells CASSPGGDEQYF. The CDR3 DNA is TGTGCCAGCAGTCCAGGGGGGGACGAGCAGTACTTC. J is TRBJ2-7 and V is TRBV2, with D tentatively TRBD1 or TRBD2 (7 bases each). Trimming cost V 5 bases and J 5 bases, with 10 bases left between them. Germline V gene sequence: CDR1 SNHLY, CDR2 FYNNEI. The CDR3 extends over 12 amino acids.

This sequence joins TRBV19 and TRBJ1-1, with unresolved D. With 6 bases removed from V and 5 bases from J, the gap between germline ends came to 4 bases. Germline V lookup: CDR1 LNHDA, CDR2 SQIVND (reference sequence). The CDR3 totals 10 residues. The CDR3 DNA reads TGTGCCAGTAGAGATACTGAAGCTTTCTTT. Translated: CASRDTEAFF.

The sample holds a few counts of this clone. The rearrangement joins TRBV9 to TRBJ1-1; 7 nucleotides line up with TRBD1. After removal of 3 bases from V and 5 bases from J, the junction contained 7 bases not matched to a gene. The CDR3 has 14 amino acids. The germline V gene has CDR1 SGDLS and CDR2 YYNGEE. The CDR3 DNA reads TGTGCCAGCAGCGGAAAACAGGGGAAGACTGAAGCTTTCTTT. This codes for CASSGKQGKTEAFF.

The rearrangement joins TRBV11-3 to TRBJ2-1; D may be TRBD2 (5 bases). This CDR3 spans 15 amino acids. V was shortened by 0 bases and J by 7 bases, with 13 bases between the two germline ends. Germline CDR1 is SGHNT and CDR2 is YENEEA. The CDR3 DNA sequence: TGTGCCAGCAGCTTAGAAAACAGACTACAGAATGAGCAGTTCTTC. Its protein product is CASSLENRLQNEQFF.

The J gene is TRBJ2-1, the V gene TRBV4-3; 10 bases are shared with TRBD2. CDR3 length: 17 amino acids. The trim removed 0 bases at V and 4 bases at J, leaving 6 bases unmatched. The germline gives CDR1 LGHNA, CDR2 YSLEER. Here the CDR3 reads CASSQDGLAEAYNEQFF. The CDR3 DNA reads as TGCGCCAGCAGCCAAGACGGACTAGCGGAGGCGTACAATGAGCAGTTCTTC.

The V and J genes are TRBV7-6 and TRBJ1-5, with a tentative D call TRBD1 (5 bases). Germline-derived CDR1 and CDR2 are SGHVS and FNYEAQ. Trimming removed 1 base from V and 3 bases from J, with 7 bases in between. This CDR3 contains 14 residues. The CDR3 DNA reads as TGTGCCAGCAGCTTAGGACAGTCCAATCAGCCCCAGCATTTT. This encodes CASSLGQSNQPQHF.

This clone was seen a handful of times. The chain uses TRBV23-1 and TRBJ2-1, with D perhaps matching TRBD1 (6 bases). TRBV23-1 is placed among ORFs of uncertain function. The CDR3 totals 16 residues. Trimming removed 2 bases at V and 1 base at J, with 12 bases between. CDR3 DNA: TGCGCCAGCAGTCAACCCGACAGGACGTCCTACAATGAGCAGTTCTTC. Translating gives CASSQPDRTSYNEQFF.

This clone has only a few counts. The genes are TRBV15 and TRBJ2-1, with 7 bases aligning to TRBD2. Germline lookup yields CDR1 LNHNV and CDR2 YYDKDF (reference sequence). This CDR3 is 15 amino acids long. V gave up 0 bases and J gave up 6 bases; unmatched junction bases: 5. The CDR3, as DNA: TGTGCCACCAGCAGAGAGAGCGGGGAGGTCAATGAGCAGTTCTTC. Its protein is CATSRESGEVNEQFF. Drawing the rest from reference TRBV15 and TRBJ2-1, the complete variable domain is DAMVIQNPRYQVTQFGKPVTLSCSQTLNHNVMYWYQQKSSQAPKLLFHYYDKDFNNEADTPDNFQSRRPNTSFCFLDIRSPGLGDTAMYLCATSRESGEVNEQFFGPGTRLTVL.

The rearrangement links TRBV27 to TRBJ2-3, with a possible D match to TRBD2 (6 bases). Germline assignment: CDR1 MNHEY and CDR2 SMNVEV (reference sequence). The CDR3 consists of 13 residues. V was trimmed by 2 bases and J by 3 bases, leaving 6 bases between them. CDR3 nucleotides: TGTGCCAGCAGTTTAGGGGGGACAGATACGCAGTATTTT. Residues: CASSLGGTDTQYF.

This clone came up a few times. The chain combines TRBV2 with TRBJ1-4; no clear D gene. V gave up 5 bases and J gave up 4 bases, with 11 bases separating them. The CDR3 totals 14 residues. Germline V gene lookup returns CDR1 SNHLY and CDR2 FYNNEI. The CDR3 DNA is TGTGCCAGCAGTTCCGGAGCGAATAATGAAAAACTGTTTTTT. Translated, it gives CASSSGANNEKLFF.

A few counts support this clone. The chain employs TRBV4-3 and TRBJ2-7, with 8 positions matching TRBD1. V lost 3 bases and J lost 2; bases outside the gene matches: 6. Germline CDR1 LGHNA, CDR2 YSLEER. This CDR3 has 15 residues. CDR3 coding DNA: TGCGCCAGCAGCCAGGGGCAGGGGGCCACCTACGAGCAGTACTTC. Its protein product is CASSQGQGATYEQYF.

This chain joins TRBV27 and TRBJ2-2, with D possibly being TRBD1 (6 bases). Germline CDR1 reads MNHEY; CDR2 reads SMNVEV (reference sequence). The germline V and J ends were trimmed by 7 bases and 1 base, with 19 bases remaining between them. CDR3 length equals 17 residues. The CDR3, as DNA: TGTGCCAGCACTACAGGGATTAGTCTTTTGAACACCGGGGAGCTGTTTTTT. It translates to CASTTGISLLNTGELFF.

This clone came up a few times. This chain connects TRBV27 to TRBJ2-6; D remains unclear. The CDR3 sequence is 14 residues long. V lost 3 bases and J 5 bases, leaving 8 bases between the germline ends. Germline V gene lookup returns CDR1 MNHEY and CDR2 SMNVEV (reference sequence). CDR3 sequence (DNA): TGTGCCAGCAGTTTCAATGATAGGGCCAACGTCCTGACTTTC. This translates into CASSFNDRANVLTF.

Points on this clone: One end of the junction fails to match germline, which may point to a read error. Other DNA sequences in the same sample also yield this CDR3. The chain joins TRBV6-5 to TRBJ2-7; a possible D gene is TRBD1 (5 bases). CDR1 and CDR2 from the germline V gene are MNHEY and SVGAGI. The CDR3 is 13 residues long. For the CDR3, the DNA is TGTGCTAGCAGTTACTCGGACACCTACGAGCAGTACTTC. Translation gives CASSYSDTYEQYF.

This clone was seen only a few times. The chain is built from TRBV29-1 and TRBJ1-3; no definite D call. The CDR3 runs to 12 residues. The ends were cut back, 0 bases at V and 1 base at J, with 1 base in the middle. Germline CDR1 and CDR2: SQVTM and ANQGSEA. The CDR3 loop is CSVEDSGNTIYF. DNA of the CDR3: TGCAGCGTTGAAGATTCTGGAAACACCATATATTTT.

The table lists this clone with a few counts. This sample also contains other DNA sequences that code for the same CDR3. This rearrangement joins TRBV29-1 to TRBJ2-7; D may be TRBD1 (5 bases). Germline CDR1 SQVTM, CDR2 ANQGSEA. The V and J ends lost 6 bases and 1 base respectively, with 10 bases between them. This CDR3 has 12 residues. This chain's CDR3 is CSVETDSYEQYF. CDR3 sequence (DNA): TGCAGCGTCGAGACAGATTCCTACGAGCAGTACTTC.

This clone was found a few times. This chain connects TRBV7-9 to TRBJ2-7; possible D gene TRBD1, 5 bases. The length of the CDR3 is 15 residues. CDR1 is SEHNR and CDR2 is FQNEAQ in the germline V gene (reference sequence). Trimming shortened V by 0 bases and J by 10 bases, and 19 bases separated the two germline ends. This chain's CDR3 is CASSLAIGEFTEQYF. The CDR3 DNA reads as TGTGCCAGCAGCTTAGCAATAGGGGAATTTACGGAACAGTACTTC. The full variable domain, completed using reference TRBV7-9 and TRBJ2-7, is DTGVSQNPRHKITKRGQNVTFRCDPISEHNRLYWYRQTLGQGPEFLTYFQNEAQLEKSRLLSDRFSAERPKGSFSTLEIQRTEQGDSAMYLCASSLAIGEFTEQYFGPGTRLTVT.

This chain connects TRBV29-1 to TRBJ1-4; D is undetermined. The germline V and J ends were trimmed by 5 bases and 6 bases, with 7 bases remaining between them. Germline loops: CDR1 SQVTM, CDR2 ANQGSEA. The CDR3 is 11 residues long. The DNA of the CDR3 is TGCAGCGTTCGGGCCTATGAAAAACTGTTTTTT. Translation: CSVRAYEKLFF.

This sequence joins TRBV30 and TRBJ1-1; maybe TRBD1 (5 bases). The CDR3 runs to 12 residues. The ends were cut back, 3 bases at V and 7 bases at J, with 12 bases in the middle. Germline V lookup: CDR1 GTSNPN, CDR2 SVGIG (reference sequence). The chain's CDR3 is CAWSFRDGEAFF. The CDR3 DNA follows: TGTGCCTGGAGCTTCCGGGACGGTGAAGCTTTCTTT.

Notes on this clone: One end of the junction does not line up with germline, which may come from a read error. The CDR3 sequence is CAGSLPGQPTPANYGYTF. In DNA, the CDR3 is TGTGCCGGCAGCTTACCCGGACAACCTACGCCAGCTAACTATGGCTACACCTTC. The rearrangement links TRBV7-2 to TRBJ1-2, with D tentatively TRBD1 (5 bases). This CDR3 contains 18 residues. The germline gives CDR1 SGHTA, CDR2 FQGNSA.

This sequence joins TRBV7-2 and TRBJ2-1; TRBD1 might be the D (5 bases). The V gene lost 5 bases and the J gene lost 6 bases, with 5 bases spanning the gap. The V gene's germline CDR1 is SGHTA and CDR2 FQGNSA. This CDR3 contains 11 residues. The CDR3 DNA is TGTGCCAGCAGCCAGGGCAATGAGCAGTTCTTC. Translation gives CASSQGNEQFF.

The chain has TRBV2 and TRBJ1-2; the match to TRBD1 covers 7 bases. The CDR3 totals 15 residues. Germline CDR1 is SNHLY and CDR2 is FYNNEI. Losses at the gene ends were 11 bases for V and 9 bases for J; bases not matched to a gene: 21. CDR3 amino acids: CAGRQGLSSQYRYTF. CDR3 sequence (DNA): TGTGCCGGGCGACAGGGACTTAGCTCTCAGTATCGCTACACCTTC.

The rearrangement joins TRBV7-6 to TRBJ2-1; D gene unclear. CDR3 length equals 13 residues. The germline CDR1 and CDR2 sequences are SGHVS and FNYEAQ. V lost 0 bases, J lost 4 bases, and 4 bases lay in between. The DNA for the CDR3 is TGTGCCAGCAGCTTAGCAGAGTACAATGAGCAGTTCTTC. Its translation is CASSLAEYNEQFF.

This clone was observed at least ten times. This chain links TRBV19 with TRBJ1-2; D unclear. This CDR3 comprises 15 residues. CDR1 and CDR2 from the germline V gene are LNHDA and SQIVND (reference sequence). Trimming cost V 1 base and J 3 bases, with 12 bases left between them. The CDR3 DNA reads as TGTGCCAGTAGTATAGGTTCGGCGGAGGACTATGGCTACACCTTC. Residues: CASSIGSAEDYGYTF.

This clone was seen a single time. The chain carries TRBV9 and TRBJ1-1; D remains ambiguous. The CDR3 sequence is 14 residues long. Germline CDR1 reads SGDLS; CDR2 reads YYNGEE. Trimming pared 0 bases from V and 7 bases from J, leaving 13 bases between. The chain's CDR3 is CASSVGSGRNEAFF. The DNA for the CDR3 is TGTGCCAGCAGCGTAGGGTCTGGCAGGAATGAAGCTTTCTTT.